These 21 T cell receptor beta chains came from one sample sequenced in a study of vaccination and CD4 T cells after COVID-19. The antigens for these receptors are not known. Treatment denoted: 10-day PBMC culture with coronavirus spike peptide pools or control peptides (ViraFEST assay). Cultured CD4+ T cell DNA underwent sequencing with the Oncomine TCR Beta short-read assay. TCRdb used MiXCR to reprocess the PCR reads, holding one entry per CDR3 protein. This table has more than 15,000 distinct CDR3 sequences, 52% appearing once. What was sequenced was CD4+ T cells from blood, cultured in vitro. Source of these receptors: a human donor who had recovered from COVID-19.

This clonotype was seen a handful of times. The chain is built from TRBV12-3 or TRBV12-4 and TRBJ1-2; 8 nucleotides match TRBD1. CDR3 length: 15 amino acids. J lost 0 bases, V lost 1 base, and 1 base had no gene match. The CDR3 region has the DNA TGTGCCAGCAGTTTAGACAGGGGGACTAACTATGGCTACACCTTC. Translating it yields CASSLDRGTNYGYTF.

V is TRBV20-1 and J is TRBJ2-5; D may match TRBD1 or TRBD2 (5 bases each). The germline V and J ends were trimmed by 3 bases and 3 bases, with 17 bases remaining between them. Germline CDR1 DFQATT, CDR2 SNEGSKA (reference sequence). There are 15 residues in the CDR3. The CDR3 sequence: CSASEWGPSKETQYF. Written as DNA, the CDR3 is TGCAGTGCTAGTGAATGGGGACCTTCGAAAGAGACCCAGTACTTC.

The chain recombines TRBV28 with TRBJ1-1, with TRBD1 matching over 8 bases. The V gene end was trimmed by 7 bases and the J gene end by 3 bases; junction bases not matched to a gene: 1. CDR1 is MDHEN, CDR2 SYDVKM, per germline. The CDR3 is 12 amino acids. The CDR3 reads CASKGQDTEAFF. The DNA of the CDR3 is TGTGCCAGCAAGGGACAGGACACTGAAGCTTTCTTT. The full variable domain, in which reference TRBV28 and TRBJ1-1 provide the parts outside the CDR3, is DVKVTQSSRYLVKRTGEKVFLECVQDMDHENMFWYRQDPGLGLRLIYFSYDVKMKEKGDIPEGYSVSREKKERFSLILESASTNQTSMYLCASKGQDTEAFFGQGTRLTVV.

The chain has TRBV2 and TRBJ1-5; D perhaps matches TRBD1 (6 bases). Per the germline V gene, CDR1 is SNHLY and CDR2 is FYNNEI. CDR3 length: 17 amino acids. Trimming cost V 6 bases and J 0 bases, with 18 bases left between them. CDR3 amino acids: CASSPNRALNSNQPQHF. The CDR3 DNA sequence: TGTGCCAGCAGCCCAAACAGGGCATTGAATAGCAATCAGCCCCAGCATTTT.

There are a few counts of this clonotype. J is TRBJ2-3 and V is TRBV7-2; D remains ambiguous. Trimming stripped 5 bases from V and 6 bases from J, with 9 bases between. The CDR3 sequence is 12 residues long. Germline V gene sequence: CDR1 SGHTA, CDR2 FQGNSA. CDR3 sequence: CASSPRPDTQYF. The CDR3 DNA is TGTGCCAGCAGCCCCAGACCGGATACGCAGTATTTT.

This clonotype has a handful of counts. The chain employs TRBV10-3 and TRBJ2-3, with 7 bases lining up with TRBD1. The length of the CDR3 is 15 residues. Germline lookup yields CDR1 ENHRY and CDR2 SYGVKD. Trimming at V came to 10 bases and at J to 3 bases, leaving 13 bases not matched to a gene. CDR3 loop: CATTTGVIGTDTQYF. The CDR3 region has the DNA TGTGCCACCACAACAGGGGTTATAGGGACAGATACGCAGTATTTT.

This clonotype was observed a handful of times. The V gene is TRBV20-1, the J gene TRBJ1-1, with a tentative D call TRBD1 (6 bases). Trimming shortened V by 2 bases and J by 0 bases, and 16 bases separated the two germline ends. Germline lookup yields CDR1 DFQATT and CDR2 SNEGSKA (reference sequence). There are 16 residues in the CDR3. In DNA, the CDR3 is TGCAGTGCTAGACCCCAGGGGAGATTCTTGAACACTGAAGCTTTCTTT. Its translation is CSARPQGRFLNTEAFF.

In its sample, this clonotype was seen a few times. This rearrangement joins TRBV20-1 to TRBJ1-5, with 9 bases aligning to TRBD1. Germline V CDR1 and CDR2: DFQATT, SNEGSKA (reference sequence). V shed 6 bases and J 6 bases; nucleotides not matched to a gene: 6. The CDR3 extends over 13 amino acids. This CDR3 reads CSARTGVGQPQHF. The CDR3 DNA follows: TGCAGTGCAAGGACAGGGGTCGGTCAGCCCCAGCATTTT.

The DNA for the CDR3 is TGTGCCAGCAGCTCGGAGACAGGAACTGAAGCTTTCTTT. Its translation is CASSSETGTEAFF. The chain carries TRBV7-6 and TRBJ1-1; possibly TRBD1 for D (6 bases). Germline V gene sequence: CDR1 SGHVS, CDR2 FNYEAQ. This CDR3 has 13 amino acids. Trimming removed 4 bases from V and 5 bases from J, with 11 bases in between.

Written as DNA, the CDR3 is TGTGCCAGCAGCTTAGTCCCTCCACTAGCGGGAGGGCCGTTTGAGGATACGCAGTATTTT. Translation: CASSLVPPLAGGPFEDTQYF. The J gene is TRBJ2-3, the V gene TRBV7-2, with 13 nucleotides matching TRBD2. The CDR3 sequence is 20 residues long. CDR1 and CDR2 (germline): SGHTA, FQGNSA. V lost 1 base, J lost 6 bases, and 16 bases stayed unmatched.

This clonotype was detected only a few times. The chain couples TRBV11-2 to TRBJ2-5; D unclear. The CDR3 is 11 residues long. Germline CDR1 and CDR2: SGHAT and FQNNGV. Trimming removed 3 bases from V and 5 bases from J, with 4 bases in between. The CDR3 region has the DNA TGTGCCAGCAGCTTCGAGGAGACCCAGTACTTC. It specifies CASSFEETQYF.

This clonotype came up a few times. The rearrangement links TRBV20-1 to TRBJ2-7; possible D gene TRBD2, 5 bases. The V end was cut by 3 bases, the J end by 2 bases, with 11 bases between. The CDR3 spans 13 residues. Germline V gene sequence: CDR1 DFQATT, CDR2 SNEGSKA (reference sequence). CDR3 in DNA: TGCAGTGCTAGTTCGGGATTGGCCTACGAGCAGTACTTC. This encodes CSASSGLAYEQYF.

The chain employs TRBV10-3 and TRBJ2-7; D might be TRBD1 (6 bases). Per the germline V gene, CDR1 is ENHRY and CDR2 is SYGVKD. The CDR3 extends over 14 amino acids. Trimming cost V 7 bases and J 5 bases, with 18 bases left between them. CDR3 protein: CAINGQISGDEQYF. CDR3 coding DNA: TGTGCCATCAACGGACAGATTTCAGGAGACGAGCAGTACTTC.

The chain is built from TRBV28 and TRBJ2-5; 7 positions agree with TRBD1. The junction had 9 bases not matched to a gene; V was cut back by 8 bases and J by 0 bases. The CDR3 extends over 15 amino acids. The germline CDR1 and CDR2 sequences are MDHEN and SYDVKM. The CDR3 here is CASSLLQGNQETQYF. In DNA form, the CDR3 reads TGTGCCAGCTCCCTCCTACAGGGGAACCAAGAGACCCAGTACTTC.

The chain uses TRBV6-5 and TRBJ1-1; TRBD1 matches 7 bases. Unmatched junction bases numbered 9, after V lost 4 bases and J lost 4 bases. CDR1 and CDR2 (germline): MNHEY, SVGAGI. This CDR3 is 15 amino acids long. CDR3 nucleotides: TGTGCCAGCAGTTCAGAACAGGGGAGGGTCACTGAAGCTTTCTTT. As protein: CASSSEQGRVTEAFF.

This CDR3 is CASSHNIGANGNQPQHF. In DNA form, the CDR3 reads TGTGCCAGCAGCCATAATATAGGGGCGAATGGCAATCAGCCCCAGCATTTT. This chain connects TRBV7-2 to TRBJ1-5; TRBD1 is a possible D gene (5 bases). V lost 5 bases and J 2 bases, leaving 19 bases between the germline ends. From germline, CDR1 is SGHTA and CDR2 FQGNSA. The CDR3 length is 17 residues.

V is TRBV20-1 and J is TRBJ2-1, with 8 bases aligning to TRBD1. This CDR3 comprises 16 residues. Germline trimming cut 3 bases from V and 0 bases from J; bases unmatched to any gene: 7. In germline, CDR1 is DFQATT, CDR2 SNEGSKA (reference sequence). CDR3 protein: CSARARGLSSYNEQFF. CDR3 DNA: TGCAGTGCTAGGGCCAGGGGGCTCAGCTCCTACAATGAGCAGTTCTTC.

This clonotype has only one observation. The chain combines TRBV6-1 with TRBJ1-3; no clear D gene. The V gene's germline CDR1 is MNHNS and CDR2 SASEGT. Trimming took off 6 bases at V and 3 bases at J, with 15 bases between the two ends. CDR3 length: 15 residues. CDR3 region: CASRSEGSFGNTIYF. CDR3 DNA: TGTGCCAGCAGGAGTGAAGGGAGTTTTGGAAACACCATATATTTT.

The rearrangement links TRBV28 to TRBJ2-2; perhaps TRBD1 as D (6 bases). The CDR3 runs 14 residues. The ends were cut back, 3 bases at V and 3 bases at J, with 8 bases in the middle. CDR1 and CDR2 (germline): MDHEN, SYDVKM. DNA for the CDR3: TGTGCCAGCAGTTTGGGACATTACACCGGGGAGCTGTTTTTT. It codes for CASSLGHYTGELFF.

V and J are TRBV27 and TRBJ1-1, with D perhaps matching TRBD1 (5 bases). Trimming stripped 4 bases from V and 4 bases from J, with 10 bases between. The CDR3 runs to 13 residues. Germline CDR1 MNHEY, CDR2 SMNVEV (reference sequence). The CDR3 loop reads CASSYRQSTEAFF. CDR3 coding DNA: TGTGCCAGCAGTTATAGACAGTCCACTGAAGCTTTCTTT.

The CDR3 nucleotides are TGTGCCAGCAGCGCCAATCCCTACGAGCAGTACTTC. Encoded protein: CASSANPYEQYF. The chain has TRBV7-9 and TRBJ2-7; no clear D gene. The CDR3 loop spans 12 amino acids. V was trimmed by 5 bases and J by 2 bases, leaving 7 bases between them. CDR1 and CDR2 from the germline V gene are SEHNR and FQNEAQ (reference sequence). The whole variable domain, remainder taken from reference TRBV7-9 and TRBJ2-7, is DTGVSQNPRHKITKRGQNVTFRCDPISEHNRLYWYRQTLGQGPEFLTYFQNEAQLEKSRLLSDRFSAERPKGSFSTLEIQRTEQGDSAMYLCASSANPYEQYFGPGTRLTVT.